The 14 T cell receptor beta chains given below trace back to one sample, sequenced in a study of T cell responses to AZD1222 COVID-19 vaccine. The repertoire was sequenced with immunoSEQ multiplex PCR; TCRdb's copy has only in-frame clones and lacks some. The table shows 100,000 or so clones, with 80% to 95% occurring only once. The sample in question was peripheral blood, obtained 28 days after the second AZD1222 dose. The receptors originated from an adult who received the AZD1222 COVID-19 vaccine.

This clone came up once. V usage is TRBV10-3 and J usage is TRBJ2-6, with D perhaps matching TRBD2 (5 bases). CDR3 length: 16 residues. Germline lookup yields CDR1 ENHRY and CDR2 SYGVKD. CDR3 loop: CATREGDPPGANVLTF. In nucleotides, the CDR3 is TGTGCAACTCGAGAGGGAGATCCCCCTGGGGCCAACGTCCTGACTTTC.

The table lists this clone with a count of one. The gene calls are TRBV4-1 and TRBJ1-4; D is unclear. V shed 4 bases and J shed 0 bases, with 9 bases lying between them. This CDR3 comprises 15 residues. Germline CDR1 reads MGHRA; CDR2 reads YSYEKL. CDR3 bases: TGCGCCAGCAGCCTCGGACGTTCAACTAATGAAAAACTGTTTTTT. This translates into CASSLGRSTNEKLFF.

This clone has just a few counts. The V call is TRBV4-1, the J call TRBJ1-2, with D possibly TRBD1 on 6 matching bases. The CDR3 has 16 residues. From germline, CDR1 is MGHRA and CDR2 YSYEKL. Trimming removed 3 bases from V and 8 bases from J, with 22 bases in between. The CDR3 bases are TGCGCCAGCAGCCAGGGGCCAGGGGTTGCGGGGCGCGGCTACACCTTC. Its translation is CASSQGPGVAGRGYTF.

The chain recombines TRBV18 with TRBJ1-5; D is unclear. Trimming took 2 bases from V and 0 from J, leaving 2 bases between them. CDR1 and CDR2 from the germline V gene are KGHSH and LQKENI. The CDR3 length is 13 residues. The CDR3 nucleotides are TGTGCCAGCTCACCAAATAGCAATCAGCCCCAGCATTTT. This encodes CASSPNSNQPQHF.

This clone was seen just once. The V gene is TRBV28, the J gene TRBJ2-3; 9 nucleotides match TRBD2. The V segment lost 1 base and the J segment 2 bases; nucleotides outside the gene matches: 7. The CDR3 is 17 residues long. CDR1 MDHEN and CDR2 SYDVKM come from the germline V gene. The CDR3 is CASSLSQRGATTDTQYF. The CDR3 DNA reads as TGTGCCAGCAGTTTATCCCAGCGGGGGGCGACCACAGATACGCAGTATTTT.

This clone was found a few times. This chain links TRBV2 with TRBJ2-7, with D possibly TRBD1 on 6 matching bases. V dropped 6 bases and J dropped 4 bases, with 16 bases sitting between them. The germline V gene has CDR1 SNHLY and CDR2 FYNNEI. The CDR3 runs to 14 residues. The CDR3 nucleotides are TGTGCCAGCAGGGTACAGGGTCTCCTATACGAGCAGTACTTC. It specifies CASRVQGLLYEQYF.

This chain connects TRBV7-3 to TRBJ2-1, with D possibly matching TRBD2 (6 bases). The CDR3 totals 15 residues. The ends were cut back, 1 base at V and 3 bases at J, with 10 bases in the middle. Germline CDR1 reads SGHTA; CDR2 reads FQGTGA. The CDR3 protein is CASSLNWGDYNEQFF. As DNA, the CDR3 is TGTGCCAGCAGCTTAAATTGGGGGGACTACAATGAGCAGTTCTTC.

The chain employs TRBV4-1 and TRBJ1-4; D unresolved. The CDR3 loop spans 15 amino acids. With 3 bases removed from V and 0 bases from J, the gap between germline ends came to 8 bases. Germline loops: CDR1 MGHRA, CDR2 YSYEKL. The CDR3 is CASSQPSTTNEKLFF. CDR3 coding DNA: TGCGCCAGCAGCCAGCCCTCTACAACTAATGAAAAACTGTTTTTT.

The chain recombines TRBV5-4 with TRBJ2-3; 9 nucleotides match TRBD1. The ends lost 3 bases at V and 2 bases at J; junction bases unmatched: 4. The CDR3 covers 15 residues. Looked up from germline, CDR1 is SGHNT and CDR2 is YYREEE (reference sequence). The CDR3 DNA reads TGTGCCAGCAGCTGGGGGACAGGGAACACAGATACGCAGTATTTT. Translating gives CASSWGTGNTDTQYF.

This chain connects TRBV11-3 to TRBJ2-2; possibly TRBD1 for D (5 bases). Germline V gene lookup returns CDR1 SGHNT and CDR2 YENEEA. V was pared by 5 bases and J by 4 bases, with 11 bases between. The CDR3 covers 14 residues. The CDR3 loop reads CASSQNGATGELFF. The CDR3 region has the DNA TGTGCCAGCAGCCAAAATGGGGCCACCGGGGAGCTGTTTTTT.

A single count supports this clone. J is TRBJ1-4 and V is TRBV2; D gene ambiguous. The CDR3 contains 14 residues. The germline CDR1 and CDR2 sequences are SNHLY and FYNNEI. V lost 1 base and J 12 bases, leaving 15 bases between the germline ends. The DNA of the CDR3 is TGTGCCAGCAGTGAAGGTGGGGAAAAAGACGAACTGTTTTTT. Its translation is CASSEGGEKDELFF.

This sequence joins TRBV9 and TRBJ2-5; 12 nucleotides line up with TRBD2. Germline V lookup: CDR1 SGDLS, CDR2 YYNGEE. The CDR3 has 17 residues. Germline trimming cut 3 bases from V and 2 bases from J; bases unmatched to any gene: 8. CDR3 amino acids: CASSGGNLAGGQETQYF. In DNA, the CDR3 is TGTGCCAGCAGCGGCGGGAACCTAGCGGGGGGGCAAGAGACCCAGTACTTC.

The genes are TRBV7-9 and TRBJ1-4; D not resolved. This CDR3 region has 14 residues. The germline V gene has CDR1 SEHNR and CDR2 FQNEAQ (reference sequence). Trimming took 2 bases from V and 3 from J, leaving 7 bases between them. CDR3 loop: CASSLQRANEKLFF. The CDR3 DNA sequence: TGTGCCAGCAGCTTACAGCGGGCTAATGAAAAACTGTTTTTT. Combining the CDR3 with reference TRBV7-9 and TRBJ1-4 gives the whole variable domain DTGVSQNPRHKITKRGQNVTFRCDPISEHNRLYWYRQTLGQGPEFLTYFQNEAQLEKSRLLSDRFSAERPKGSFSTLEIQRTEQGDSAMYLCASSLQRANEKLFFGSGTQLSVL.

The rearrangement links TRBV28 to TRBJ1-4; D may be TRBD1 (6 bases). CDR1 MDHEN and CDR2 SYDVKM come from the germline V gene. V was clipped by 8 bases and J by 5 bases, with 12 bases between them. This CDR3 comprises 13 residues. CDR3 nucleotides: TGTGCCAGCGTGGACAGAGTAAATGAAAAACTGTTTTTT. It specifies CASVDRVNEKLFF.